The following is a T cell receptor (beta chain) sequence with its context. Antigen: not known. This CDR3 has 15 residues. V lost 5 bases and J lost 3, with 16 bases in between. Germline V gene data show CDR1 as SGHRS and CDR2 as YFSETQ. The sample belongs to a study of blood T cells in healthy people across ages. General study points: Estimated diversity that came from one million T cells was considered an underestimate. When set beside aged donors, long-lived donors presented more naive CD4+ cells and higher diversity. Roughly linearly, TCR beta diversity per million T cells fell as age increased.

Primed by a sample-barcoded 5' primer and a J-beta primer mix, a second PCR proceeded for about 6 to 12 cycles. Every sample gave at least 3 million paired-end reads containing CDR3. Each CDR3 protein is one row after TCRdb ran MiXCR on the 5' RACE reads. Here the sample spans around 1,600,000 distinct CDR3 sequences, roughly two fifths being singletons. This rearrangement joins TRBV5-1 to TRBJ2-3, with D possibly being TRBD2 (6 bases). The source of this sequence is a young woman in good health. Source material: blood. The CDR3 reads CASRPGGFETDTQYF. CDR3 DNA sequence: TGCGCCAGCAGACCCGGGGGTTTCGAGACAGATACGCAGTATTTT.